One sample yielded the 2 T cell receptor beta chains listed below, sequenced in a study of T cell responses to AZD1222 COVID-19 vaccine. The table came from immunoSEQ multiplex PCR; TCRdb's copy has only in-frame clones and leaves some out. The sample yields 83,000 or so clones, roughly 86% seen once. Sample: peripheral blood, taken on day 0 of AZD1222 vaccination. The receptor source for this set is an adult in good health.

The chain couples TRBV5-6 to TRBJ2-2, with TRBD1 matching over 8 bases. Looked up from germline, CDR1 is SGHDT and CDR2 is YYEEEE. This CDR3 region has 17 residues. V was clipped by 1 base and J by 2 bases; unmatched bases: 7. CDR3 bases: TGTGCCAGCAGCTTGCCAGGGGGCGTCCGAAACACCGGGGAGCTGTTTTTT. Translated: CASSLPGGVRNTGELFF.

This clone came up a few times. This rearrangement joins TRBV7-2 to TRBJ2-1; tentative D call: TRBD1 (6 bases). Germline V gene sequence: CDR1 SGHTA, CDR2 FQGNSA. This CDR3 is built from 15 residues. V was pared by 1 base and J by 7 bases, with 14 bases between. The CDR3 DNA reads as TGTGCCAGCAGCTTAGATTGGACAGTTAGTAATGAGCAGTTCTTC. Translating gives CASSLDWTVSNEQFF.